This T cell receptor (beta chain) was identified during a study of T-cell reconstitution after alpha-beta-depleted transplantation in children. A note on this clonotype: Its specificity is not known.

Researchers prepared the TCRbeta library using unique molecular identifiers, the study reports. From the PCR reads, TCRdb called clonotypes with MiXCR, one entry per CDR3 protein. The sample shows about 420,000 distinct CDR3 sequences, 15% to 20% of them seen only once. Study-level results: Surviving recipient cells, namely T cells and thymic progenitors, were the source of high day-60 TCRbeta diversity in some patients. Reportedly, only several hundred clones from non-depleted graft cells drove alpha-beta T-cell counts at about two months. Newly produced T cells mostly provided counts and TCRbeta diversity after one year, as hyperexpanded clones declined.

The CDR3 is made up of 15 amino acids. The junction had 6 bases not matched to a gene; V was cut back by 6 bases and J by 4 bases. The V gene is TRBV12-3 or TRBV12-4, the J gene TRBJ2-3; TRBD1 matches 11 bases. The sequence was obtained from a boy younger than two who had a stem cell transplant for Wiskott-Aldrich syndrome, so the T cells may come from the graft donor. Material: PBMCs, mostly from graft donor cells, obtained 360 days after TCRalphabeta/CD19-depleted stem cell transplant. CDR3 region: CASRQDRGRADTQYF. The CDR3 DNA follows: TGTGCCAGCAGACAGGACAGGGGGCGCGCAGATACGCAGTATTTT.